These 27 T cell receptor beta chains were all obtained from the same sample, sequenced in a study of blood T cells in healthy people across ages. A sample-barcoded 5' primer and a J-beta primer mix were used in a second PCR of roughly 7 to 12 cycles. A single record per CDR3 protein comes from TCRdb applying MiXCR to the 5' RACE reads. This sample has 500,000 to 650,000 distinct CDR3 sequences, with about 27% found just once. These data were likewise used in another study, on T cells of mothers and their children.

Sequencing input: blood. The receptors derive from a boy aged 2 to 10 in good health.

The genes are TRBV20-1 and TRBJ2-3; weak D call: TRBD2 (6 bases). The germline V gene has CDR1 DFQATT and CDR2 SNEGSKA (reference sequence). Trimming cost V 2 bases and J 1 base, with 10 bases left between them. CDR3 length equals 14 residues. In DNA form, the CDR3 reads TGCAGTGCTAGAACGTCGGGGGGCACAGATACGCAGTATTTT. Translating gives CSARTSGGTDTQYF.

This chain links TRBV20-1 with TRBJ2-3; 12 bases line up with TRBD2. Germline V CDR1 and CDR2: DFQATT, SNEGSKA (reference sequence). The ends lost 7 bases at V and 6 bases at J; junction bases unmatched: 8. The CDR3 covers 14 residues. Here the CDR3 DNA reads TGCAGTGGTGGGACTAGCGGGTGGACCGATACGCAGTATTTT. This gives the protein CSGGTSGWTDTQYF.

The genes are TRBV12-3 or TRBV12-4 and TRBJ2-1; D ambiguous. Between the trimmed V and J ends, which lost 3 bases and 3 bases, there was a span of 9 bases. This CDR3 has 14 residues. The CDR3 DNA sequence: TGTGCCAGCAGTTTTATGGAGATCTACAATGAGCAGTTCTTC. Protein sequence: CASSFMEIYNEQFF.

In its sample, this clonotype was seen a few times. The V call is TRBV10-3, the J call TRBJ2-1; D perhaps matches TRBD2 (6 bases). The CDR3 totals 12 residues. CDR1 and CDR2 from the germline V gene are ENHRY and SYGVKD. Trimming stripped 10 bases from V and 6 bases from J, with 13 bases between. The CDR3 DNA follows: TGTGCCACCCGGGACTTAGTCAATGAGCAGTTCTTC. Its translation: CATRDLVNEQFF.

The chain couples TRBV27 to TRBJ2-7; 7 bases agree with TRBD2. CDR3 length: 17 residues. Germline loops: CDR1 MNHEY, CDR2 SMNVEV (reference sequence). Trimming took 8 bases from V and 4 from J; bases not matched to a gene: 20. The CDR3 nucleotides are TGTGCCAGCCGAGTGGGAGGAGGAGGGAGGGGCTGGTACGAGCAGTACTTC. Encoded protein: CASRVGGGGRGWYEQYF.

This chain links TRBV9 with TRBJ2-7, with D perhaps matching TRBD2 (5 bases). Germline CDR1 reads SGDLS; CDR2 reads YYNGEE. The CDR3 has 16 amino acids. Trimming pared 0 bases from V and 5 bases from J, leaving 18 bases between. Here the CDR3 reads CASSVGHEGRRNEQYF. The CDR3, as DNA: TGTGCCAGCAGCGTAGGACACGAGGGAAGGAGGAACGAGCAGTACTTC.

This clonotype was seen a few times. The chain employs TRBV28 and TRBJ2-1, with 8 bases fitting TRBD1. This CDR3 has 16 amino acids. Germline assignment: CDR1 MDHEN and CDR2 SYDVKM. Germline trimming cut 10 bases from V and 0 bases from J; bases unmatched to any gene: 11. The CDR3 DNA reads TGTGCCACTCACAGGGGGTATGTGAGCTCCTACAATGAGCAGTTCTTC. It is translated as CATHRGYVSSYNEQFF.

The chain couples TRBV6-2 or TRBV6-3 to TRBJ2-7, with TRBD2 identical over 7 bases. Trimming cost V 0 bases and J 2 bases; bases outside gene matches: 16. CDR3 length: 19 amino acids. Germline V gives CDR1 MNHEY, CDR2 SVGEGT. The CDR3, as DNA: TGTGCCAGCAGTTACTCGAATGTCGAGCGGGAAGAACTTGCCTACGAGCAGTACTTC. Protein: CASSYSNVEREELAYEQYF.

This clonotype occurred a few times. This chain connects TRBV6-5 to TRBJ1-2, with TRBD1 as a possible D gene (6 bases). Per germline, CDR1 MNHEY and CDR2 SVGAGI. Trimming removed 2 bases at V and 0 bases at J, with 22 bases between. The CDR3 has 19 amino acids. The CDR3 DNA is TGTGCCAGCAGTTACGAGTCGGGACACCCTCTCCTAGCTAACTATGGCTACACCTTC. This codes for CASSYESGHPLLANYGYTF.

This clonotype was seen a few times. Here the CDR3 reads CASSTGGTGWNQPQHF. The CDR3 DNA follows: TGTGCCAGTAGTACCGGGGGGACAGGGTGGAATCAGCCCCAGCATTTT. The J gene is TRBJ1-5, the V gene TRBV19; 9 bases agree with TRBD1. V gave up 4 bases and J gave up 4 bases; unmatched junction bases: 8. CDR3 length equals 16 residues. From germline, CDR1 is LNHDA and CDR2 SQIVND (reference sequence).

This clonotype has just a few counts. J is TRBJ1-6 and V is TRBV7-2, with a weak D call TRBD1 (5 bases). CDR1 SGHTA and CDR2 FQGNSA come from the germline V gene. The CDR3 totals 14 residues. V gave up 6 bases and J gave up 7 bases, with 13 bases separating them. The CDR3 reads CASRQDSTNSPLHF. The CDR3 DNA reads TGTGCCAGCAGACAGGACTCGACGAATTCACCCCTCCACTTT.

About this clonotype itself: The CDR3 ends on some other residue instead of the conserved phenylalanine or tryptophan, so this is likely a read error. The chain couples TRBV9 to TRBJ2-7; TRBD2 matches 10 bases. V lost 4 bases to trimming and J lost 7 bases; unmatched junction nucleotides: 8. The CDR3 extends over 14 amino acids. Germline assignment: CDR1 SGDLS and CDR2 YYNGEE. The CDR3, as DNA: TGTGCCAGCAGCCGTAGCGGGGGGCTAAGAGAGCAGTACTTG. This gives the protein CASSRSGGLREQYL.

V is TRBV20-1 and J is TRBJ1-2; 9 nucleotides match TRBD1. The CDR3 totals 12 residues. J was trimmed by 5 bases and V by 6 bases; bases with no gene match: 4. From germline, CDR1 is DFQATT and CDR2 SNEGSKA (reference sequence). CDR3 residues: CSATGTGYGYTF. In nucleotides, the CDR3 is TGCAGTGCGACCGGGACAGGGTATGGCTACACCTTC.

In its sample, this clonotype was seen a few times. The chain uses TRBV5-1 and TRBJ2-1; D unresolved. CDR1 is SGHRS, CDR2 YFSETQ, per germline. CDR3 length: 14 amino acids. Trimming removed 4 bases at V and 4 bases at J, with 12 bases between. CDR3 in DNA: TGCGCCAGCAGCGGCGAGGACGGGTACAATGAGCAGTTCTTC. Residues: CASSGEDGYNEQFF.

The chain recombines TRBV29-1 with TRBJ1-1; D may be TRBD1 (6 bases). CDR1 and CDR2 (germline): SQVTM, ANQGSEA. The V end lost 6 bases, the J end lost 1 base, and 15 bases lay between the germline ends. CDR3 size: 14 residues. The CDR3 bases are TGCAGCGTGACAGGACACCTCAAGAACACTGAAGCTTTCTTT. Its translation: CSVTGHLKNTEAFF. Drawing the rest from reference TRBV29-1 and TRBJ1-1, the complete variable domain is SAVISQKPSRDICQRGTSLTIQCQVDSQVTMMFWYRQQPGQSLTLIATANQGSEATYESGFVIDKFPISRPNLTFSTLTVSNMSPEDSSIYLCSVTGHLKNTEAFFGQGTRLTVV.

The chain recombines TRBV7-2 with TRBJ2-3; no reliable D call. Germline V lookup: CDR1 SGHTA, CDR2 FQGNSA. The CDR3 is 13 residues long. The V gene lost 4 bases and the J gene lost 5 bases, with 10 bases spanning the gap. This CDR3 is CASSSRVEDTQYF. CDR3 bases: TGTGCCAGCAGCTCAAGAGTTGAAGATACGCAGTATTTT.

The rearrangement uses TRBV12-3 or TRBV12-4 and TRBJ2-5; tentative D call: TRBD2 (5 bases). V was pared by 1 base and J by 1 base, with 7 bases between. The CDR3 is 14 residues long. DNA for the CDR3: TGTGCCAGCAGTTTAGTGGGAGCCCAAGAGACCCAGTACTTC. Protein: CASSLVGAQETQYF.

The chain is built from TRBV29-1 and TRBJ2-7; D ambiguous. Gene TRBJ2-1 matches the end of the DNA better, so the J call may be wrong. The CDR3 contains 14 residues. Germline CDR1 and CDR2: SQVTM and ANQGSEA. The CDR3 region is CSVEGLSEQEEQFF. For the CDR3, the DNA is TGCAGCGTTGAAGGGCTGAGCGAGCAAGAGGAGCAGTTCTTC.

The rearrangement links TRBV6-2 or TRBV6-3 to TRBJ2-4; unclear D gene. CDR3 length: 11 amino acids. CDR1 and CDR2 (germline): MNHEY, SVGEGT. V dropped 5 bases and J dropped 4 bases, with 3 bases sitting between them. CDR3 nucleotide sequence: TGTGCCAGCAGTCGGAAAAACATTCAGTACTTC. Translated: CASSRKNIQYF.

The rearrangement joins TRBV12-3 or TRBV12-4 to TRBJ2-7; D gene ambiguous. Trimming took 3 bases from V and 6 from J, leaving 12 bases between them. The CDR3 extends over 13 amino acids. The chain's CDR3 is CASSFNPSGEQYF. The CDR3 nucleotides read TGTGCCAGCAGTTTCAACCCTTCGGGCGAGCAGTACTTC.

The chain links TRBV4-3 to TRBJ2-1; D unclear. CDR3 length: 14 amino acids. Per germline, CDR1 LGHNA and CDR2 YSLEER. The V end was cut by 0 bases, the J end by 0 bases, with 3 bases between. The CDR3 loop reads CASSQDASYNEQFF. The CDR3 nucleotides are TGCGCCAGCAGCCAAGACGCCTCCTACAATGAGCAGTTCTTC.

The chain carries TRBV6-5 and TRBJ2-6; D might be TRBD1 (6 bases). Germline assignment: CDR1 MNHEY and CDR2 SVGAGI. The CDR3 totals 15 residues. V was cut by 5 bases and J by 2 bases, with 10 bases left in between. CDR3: CASSPTGTGANVLTF. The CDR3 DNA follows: TGTGCCAGCAGTCCTACAGGGACTGGGGCCAACGTCCTGACTTTC.

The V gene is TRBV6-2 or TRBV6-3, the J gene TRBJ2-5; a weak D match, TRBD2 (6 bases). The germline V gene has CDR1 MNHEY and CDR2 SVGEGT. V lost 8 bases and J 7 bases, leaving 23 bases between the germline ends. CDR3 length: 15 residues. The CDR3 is CASLGVGTPRPTQYF. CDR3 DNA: TGTGCCAGCTTGGGGGTCGGGACTCCGCGCCCGACCCAGTACTTC.

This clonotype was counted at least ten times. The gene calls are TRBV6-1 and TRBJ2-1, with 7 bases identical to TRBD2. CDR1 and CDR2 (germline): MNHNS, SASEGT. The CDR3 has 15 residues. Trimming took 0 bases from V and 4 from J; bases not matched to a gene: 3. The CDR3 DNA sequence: TGTGCCAGCAGTGAAGCTTGGGGAGGGTACAATGAGCAGTTCTTC. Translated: CASSEAWGGYNEQFF.

CDR3 sequence reads: CASSLGGGRRNEQFF. The CDR3 nucleotides are TGTGCCAGCAGCTTAGGTGGCGGGAGAAGGAATGAGCAGTTCTTC. The chain joins TRBV11-2 to TRBJ2-1, with 7 bases that match TRBD2. Germline V gene lookup returns CDR1 SGHAT and CDR2 FQNNGV. V dropped 1 base and J dropped 7; count of bases not matched to a gene: 7. The CDR3 covers 15 residues.

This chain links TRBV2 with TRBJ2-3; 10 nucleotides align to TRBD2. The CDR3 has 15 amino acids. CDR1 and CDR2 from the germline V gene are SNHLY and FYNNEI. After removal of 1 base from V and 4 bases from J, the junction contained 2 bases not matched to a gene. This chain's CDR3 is CASSEGLAGADTQYF. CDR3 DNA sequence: TGTGCCAGCAGTGAAGGGCTAGCGGGAGCAGATACGCAGTATTTT.

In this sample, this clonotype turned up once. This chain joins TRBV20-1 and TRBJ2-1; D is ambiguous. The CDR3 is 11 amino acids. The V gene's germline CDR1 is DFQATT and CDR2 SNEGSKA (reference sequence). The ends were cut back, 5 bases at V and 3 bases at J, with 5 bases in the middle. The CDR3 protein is CSALFYNEQFF. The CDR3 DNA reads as TGCAGTGCTCTCTTCTACAATGAGCAGTTCTTC.